The 3 T cell receptor beta chains below were found in one sample sequenced in a study of shared clonotypes between healthy human individuals. Naive-designated CD8 cells lacked CD45RO, were positively enriched for CCR7, and omitted terminally differentiated effector memory CD45RA+ cells. Repertoires were generated with immunoSEQ multiplex PCR, while TCRdb's copy carries only in-frame clones and drops some. Here the sample spans more than 2 million clones, approximately 92% being singletons. The sequenced material came from naive CD8+ T cells from PBMCs. These TCRs come from a man between 18 and 35 years old in good health. Some clones in this sample may be carry-over from other donors' samples.

The chain joins TRBV4-3 to TRBJ1-2; 8 positions match TRBD1. CDR1 and CDR2 from the germline V gene are LGHNA and YSLEER. The CDR3 extends over 15 amino acids. V was pared by 3 bases and J by 3 bases, with 6 bases of the junction left unmatched. The CDR3 protein is CASSHAGQGHYGYTF. The DNA for the CDR3 is TGCGCCAGCAGCCACGCTGGACAGGGCCACTATGGCTACACCTTC.

The J gene is TRBJ2-1, the V gene TRBV7-9; D unresolved. The germline CDR1 and CDR2 sequences are SEHNR and FQNEAQ (reference sequence). CDR3 length: 12 amino acids. Trimming took off 5 bases at V and 10 bases at J, with 12 bases between the two ends. CDR3 coding DNA: TGTGCCAGCAGCCGTCCGCTGGGGGAGCAGTTCTTC. This gives the protein CASSRPLGEQFF.

The chain is built from TRBV9 and TRBJ2-2; D is undetermined. Germline CDR1 is SGDLS and CDR2 is YYNGEE. Trimming took 4 bases from V and 0 from J, leaving 13 bases between them. This CDR3 has 16 amino acids. CDR3 amino acids: CASSPRLTPNTGELFF. CDR3 nucleotides: TGTGCCAGCAGCCCCCGCCTAACGCCGAACACCGGGGAGCTGTTTTTT.